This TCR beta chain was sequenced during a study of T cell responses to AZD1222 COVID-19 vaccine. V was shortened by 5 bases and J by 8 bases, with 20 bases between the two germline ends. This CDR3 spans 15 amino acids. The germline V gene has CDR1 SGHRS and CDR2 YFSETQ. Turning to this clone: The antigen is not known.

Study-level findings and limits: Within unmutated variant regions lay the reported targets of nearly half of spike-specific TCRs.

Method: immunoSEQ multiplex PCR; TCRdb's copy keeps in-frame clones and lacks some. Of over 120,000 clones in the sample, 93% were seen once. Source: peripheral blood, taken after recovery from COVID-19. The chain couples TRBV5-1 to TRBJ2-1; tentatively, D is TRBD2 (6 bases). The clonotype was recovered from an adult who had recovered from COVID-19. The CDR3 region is CASSSDRDSPHEQFF. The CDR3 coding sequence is TGCGCCAGCAGTTCCGACCGGGACTCTCCCCATGAGCAGTTCTTC.